The 25 T cell receptor beta chains in this list originate from one sample, sequenced in a study of T cell responses to AZD1222 COVID-19 vaccine. Generated by immunoSEQ multiplex PCR, the TCRdb table keeps only in-frame clones and is missing some. The sample consists of about 140,000 clones, nearly 95% of them appearing once. The sequencing here drew on peripheral blood, taken 28 days after the second AZD1222 dose. The source is an adult who received the AZD1222 COVID-19 vaccine.

The J gene is TRBJ2-5, the V gene TRBV11-2; weak D call: TRBD1 (6 bases). This CDR3 is 14 amino acids long. The V and J ends lost 4 bases and 3 bases respectively, with 12 bases between them. Germline-derived CDR1 and CDR2 are SGHAT and FQNNGV. CDR3: CASSSNPGEETQYF. The CDR3 coding sequence is TGTGCCAGCAGCTCCAATCCAGGGGAAGAGACCCAGTACTTC.

The rearrangement joins TRBV10-2 to TRBJ1-3; D uncertain. Germline V gene lookup returns CDR1 WSHSY and CDR2 SAAADI. CDR3 length: 15 amino acids. V lost 5 bases, J lost 2 bases, and 13 bases lay in between. The CDR3 protein is CASSIHSSPGNTIYF. CDR3 in DNA: TGCGCCAGCAGTATCCACAGTAGCCCTGGAAACACCATATATTTT.

This clone was observed a single time. The CDR3 region has the DNA TGTGCCAGCGGGCGACAGAGGACTGAAGCTTTCTTT. This codes for CASGRQRTEAFF. This chain uses TRBV28 with TRBJ1-1, with TRBD1 as a possible D gene (5 bases). This CDR3 contains 12 residues. CDR1 MDHEN and CDR2 SYDVKM come from the germline V gene. V lost 8 bases and J 5 bases, leaving 12 bases between the germline ends. Drawing the rest from reference TRBV28 and TRBJ1-1, the complete variable domain is DVKVTQSSRYLVKRTGEKVFLECVQDMDHENMFWYRQDPGLGLRLIYFSYDVKMKEKGDIPEGYSVSREKKERFSLILESASTNQTSMYLCASGRQRTEAFFGQGTRLTVV.

The chain carries TRBV28 and TRBJ1-1; maybe TRBD1 (5 bases). The CDR3 spans 16 residues. V lost 2 bases and J lost 1, with 14 bases in between. Germline V CDR1 and CDR2: MDHEN, SYDVKM. CDR3 nucleotides: TGTGCCAGCAGTTTAAATACCCCCAGGGAGAACACTGAAGCTTTCTTT. Translated: CASSLNTPRENTEAFF.

This sequence joins TRBV9 and TRBJ1-6; no firm D call. Germline loops: CDR1 SGDLS, CDR2 YYNGEE. This CDR3 has 14 amino acids. The V gene lost 2 bases and the J gene lost 7 bases, with 10 bases spanning the gap. The CDR3 nucleotides read TGTGCCAGCAGCGTCGGACTCCCCAATTCACCCCTCCACTTT. Residues: CASSVGLPNSPLHF.

The chain employs TRBV4-1 and TRBJ1-2; maybe TRBD1 (6 bases). Trimming removed 4 bases from V and 2 bases from J, with 14 bases in between. This CDR3 is built from 15 residues. Per germline, CDR1 MGHRA and CDR2 YSYEKL. In DNA form, the CDR3 reads TGCGCCAGCAGCCTTTACCCTACAGGGAACTATGGCTACACCTTC. It yields the protein CASSLYPTGNYGYTF.

The J gene is TRBJ1-1, the V gene TRBV10-2, with D unclear. Looked up from germline, CDR1 is WSHSY and CDR2 is SAAADI. The CDR3 is 13 amino acids. V was shortened by 7 bases and J by 3 bases, with 12 bases between the two germline ends. The DNA for the CDR3 is TGCGCCAGCAAAGACCCGCGGGACACTGAAGCTTTCTTT. Amino acids: CASKDPRDTEAFF.

This rearrangement joins TRBV7-9 to TRBJ2-3, with D unclear. The CDR3 length is 14 residues. The V end was cut by 5 bases, the J end by 0 bases, with 9 bases between. In germline, CDR1 is SEHNR, CDR2 FQNEAQ (reference sequence). CDR3 sequence reads: CASSVPSSTDTQYF. CDR3 sequence (DNA): TGTGCCAGCAGCGTACCGTCTAGCACAGATACGCAGTATTTT. Full variable domain (missing parts from reference TRBV7-9 and TRBJ2-3): DTGVSQNPRHKITKRGQNVTFRCDPISEHNRLYWYRQTLGQGPEFLTYFQNEAQLEKSRLLSDRFSAERPKGSFSTLEIQRTEQGDSAMYLCASSVPSSTDTQYFGPGTRLTVL.

The chain carries TRBV5-1 and TRBJ2-1, with TRBD2 identical over 8 bases. The CDR3 has 14 residues. Trimming removed 5 bases from V and 12 bases from J; junction bases left unmatched: 13. From germline, CDR1 is SGHRS and CDR2 YFSETQ. In nucleotides, the CDR3 is TGCGCCAGCAGGGCAGAACTAGCGGCGCCGCGGCAGTTCTTC. It is translated as CASRAELAAPRQFF.

Worth noting for this clone: The same CDR3 can be traced to other DNA sequences in this sample. The rearrangement joins TRBV6-6 to TRBJ2-7, with 9 bases fitting TRBD2. This CDR3 has 15 amino acids. J gave up 2 bases and V 2 bases, and 4 bases lay outside the gene matches. Germline CDR1 is MNHNY and CDR2 is SVGAGI (reference sequence). The CDR3 region is CASSYGGGRAYEQYF. The CDR3 region has the DNA TGTGCCAGCAGTTACGGAGGCGGGAGGGCCTACGAGCAGTACTTC.

The genes are TRBV28 and TRBJ1-1; tentative D call: TRBD1 (6 bases). Germline-derived CDR1 and CDR2 are MDHEN and SYDVKM. V lost 3 bases and J 6 bases, leaving 11 bases between the germline ends. The CDR3 totals 13 residues. CDR3 nucleotides: TGTGCCAGCAGTTTCCCACAGGGCCCTGAAGCTTTCTTT. Amino acids: CASSFPQGPEAFF. Supplemented by reference TRBV28 and TRBJ1-1, the full variable domain reads DVKVTQSSRYLVKRTGEKVFLECVQDMDHENMFWYRQDPGLGLRLIYFSYDVKMKEKGDIPEGYSVSREKKERFSLILESASTNQTSMYLCASSFPQGPEAFFGQGTRLTVV.

The rearrangement links TRBV27 to TRBJ2-2, with 9 bases aligning to TRBD2. CDR3 length equals 17 residues. Trimming at V came to 4 bases and at J to 5 bases, leaving 11 bases not matched to a gene. Germline V gene sequence: CDR1 MNHEY, CDR2 SMNVEV (reference sequence). This CDR3 reads CASSSLAGPFGTGELFF. The DNA of the CDR3 is TGTGCCAGCAGTTCCCTAGCGGGACCCTTTGGAACCGGGGAGCTGTTTTTT.

The rearrangement joins TRBV9 to TRBJ2-2; D call uncertain. The V end was cut by 3 bases, the J end by 4 bases, with 7 bases between. Germline lookup yields CDR1 SGDLS and CDR2 YYNGEE. This CDR3 is built from 13 residues. For the CDR3, the DNA is TGTGCCAGCAGCGCGATGAGCACCGGGGAGCTGTTTTTT. This codes for CASSAMSTGELFF.

Only one count was recorded for this clone. This chain connects TRBV6-5 to TRBJ2-3; TRBD2 aligns across 12 bases. This CDR3 is built from 16 residues. Germline-derived CDR1 and CDR2 are MNHEY and SVGAGI. V lost 2 bases and J lost 5; bases outside the gene matches: 5. The CDR3 loop reads CASSYASGRARDTQYF. The DNA for the CDR3 is TGTGCCAGCAGTTACGCTAGCGGGAGGGCCAGAGATACGCAGTATTTT.

V gene TRBV9 combines with J gene TRBJ1-1, with D possibly TRBD1 on 5 matching bases. This CDR3 spans 14 amino acids. V lost 0 bases to trimming and J lost 7 bases, with 13 bases between them. Per the germline V gene, CDR1 is SGDLS and CDR2 is YYNGEE. The DNA for the CDR3 is TGTGCCAGCAGCGTAGTGGGGAGGGGAGGTGAAGCTTTCTTT. Encoded protein: CASSVVGRGGEAFF. The variable domain in full, with the rest retrieved from reference TRBV9 and TRBJ1-1, is DSGVTQTPKHLITATGQRVTLRCSPRSGDLSVYWYQQSLDQGLQFLIQYYNGEERAKGNILERFSAQQFPDLHSELNLSSLELGDSALYFCASSVVGRGGEAFFGQGTRLTVV.

This clone occurred once. The chain couples TRBV30 to TRBJ1-5; perhaps TRBD1 as D (5 bases). V shed 0 bases and J shed 6 bases, with 12 bases lying between them. This CDR3 contains 14 residues. Germline values: CDR1 GTSNPN, CDR2 SVGIG (reference sequence). CDR3: CAWSVLGGGQPQHF. The DNA of the CDR3 is TGTGCCTGGAGTGTATTGGGGGGAGGTCAGCCCCAGCATTTT.

This chain links TRBV19 with TRBJ2-7, with 11 bases that match TRBD1. CDR1 is LNHDA and CDR2 is SQIVND in the germline V gene (reference sequence). V dropped 5 bases and J dropped 6; count of bases not matched to a gene: 12. The CDR3 runs to 16 residues. CDR3 sequence (DNA): TGTGCCAGTAGTCGGACCCCGGGACAGGGGGGACGCGAGCAGTACTTC. It translates to CASSRTPGQGGREQYF.

The chain employs TRBV15 and TRBJ1-4; maybe TRBD1 (6 bases). Trimming pared 3 bases from V and 4 bases from J, leaving 9 bases between. This CDR3 is 14 amino acids long. In germline, CDR1 is LNHNV, CDR2 YYDKDF (reference sequence). This CDR3 reads CATSRGQLNEKLFF. CDR3 in DNA: TGTGCCACCAGCAGGGGACAACTTAATGAAAAACTGTTTTTT.

CDR3 nucleotide sequence: TGCGCCAGCGCCAGTCATCCCTCCTACAATGAGCAGTTCTTC. It yields the protein CASASHPSYNEQFF. V gene TRBV4-3 combines with J gene TRBJ2-1; the D is unclear. This CDR3 comprises 14 residues. Between the trimmed V and J ends, which lost 8 bases and 0 bases, there was a span of 11 bases. The germline CDR1 and CDR2 sequences are LGHNA and YSLEER.

V and J are TRBV28 and TRBJ2-7; D not resolved. The CDR3 runs to 12 residues. Germline CDR1 is MDHEN and CDR2 is SYDVKM. Trimming took off 4 bases at V and 6 bases at J, with 10 bases between the two ends. The CDR3 loop reads CASSSPPGEQYF. In DNA form, the CDR3 reads TGTGCCAGCAGTTCCCCCCCGGGCGAGCAGTACTTC.

V usage is TRBV24-1 and J usage is TRBJ2-7, with no clear D. V was pared by 7 bases and J by 5 bases, with 11 bases between. The CDR3 runs 12 residues. Per germline, CDR1 KGHDR and CDR2 SFDVKD. The chain's CDR3 is CATRGERDEQYF. CDR3 bases: TGTGCCACCAGGGGTGAAAGGGACGAGCAGTACTTC.

The chain couples TRBV7-9 to TRBJ1-2; possibly TRBD1 for D (6 bases). Trimming left V 0 bases short and J 5 bases short, with 10 bases between. This CDR3 is built from 14 residues. Germline-derived CDR1 and CDR2 are SEHNR and FQNEAQ (reference sequence). The CDR3 region is CASSLAQGTYGYTF. CDR3 bases: TGTGCCAGCAGCTTAGCGCAGGGGACTTATGGCTACACCTTC.

V gene TRBV7-9 combines with J gene TRBJ1-4, with 8 bases matching TRBD1. Germline trimming cut 2 bases from V and 6 bases from J; bases unmatched to any gene: 8. The length of the CDR3 is 16 residues. Germline CDR1 is SEHNR and CDR2 is FQNEAQ (reference sequence). CDR3 residues: CASSLSGTGYHEKLFF. The CDR3 nucleotides read TGTGCCAGCAGCTTATCCGGGACAGGTTACCATGAAAAACTGTTTTTT.

The rearrangement joins TRBV28 to TRBJ1-1, with D possibly TRBD1 on 6 matching bases. The V gene lost 3 bases and the J gene lost 3 bases, with 14 bases spanning the gap. The germline V gene encodes CDR1 MDHEN and CDR2 SYDVKM. CDR3 size: 15 residues. CDR3 nucleotide sequence: TGTGCCAGCAGTTTCTTCAGGGGTATGGACACTGAAGCTTTCTTT. Residues: CASSFFRGMDTEAFF.

V is TRBV4-1 and J is TRBJ2-5, with 11 bases matching TRBD2. Germline CDR1 and CDR2: MGHRA and YSYEKL. J was trimmed by 0 bases and V by 4 bases; bases with no gene match: 7. The CDR3 totals 17 residues. The CDR3 sequence: CASSRGTSGEYQETQYF. The CDR3 DNA is TGCGCCAGCAGCCGAGGGACTAGCGGAGAGTACCAAGAGACCCAGTACTTC.